The 13 T cell receptor beta chains presented below share a single source sample, sequenced in a study of early stage breast cancer tumors (dated by TCRdb to 2017 to 2019). The library was prepared using the immunoSEQ multiplex PCR assay. TCRdb's version of the immuneACCESS table is confined to in-frame rearrangements and falls short of the full clone set. An unresolved V gene accounts for under half of the shortfall where checked; the remainder is of unknown origin. The sample records about 72,000 clones, 65% to 80% of which are singletons. The ten top clones hold 3.5% of the sample. What was sequenced was blood. Receptors were obtained from a person aged 55 to 70 with breast cancer.

The rearrangement joins TRBV27 to TRBJ2-3, with 9 nucleotides matching TRBD2. The CDR3 sequence is 14 residues long. CDR1 and CDR2 from the germline V gene are MNHEY and SMNVEV (reference sequence). With 8 bases clipped from V and 4 bases from J, the junction kept 7 bases outside the gene matches. CDR3 DNA: TGTGCCAGCCGCGGGAGGGGCAGAGCAGATACGCAGTATTTT. This codes for CASRGRGRADTQYF.

V gene TRBV7-9 combines with J gene TRBJ2-5; 8 bases map to TRBD1. The CDR3 has 16 residues. Germline trimming cut 6 bases from V and 2 bases from J; bases unmatched to any gene: 11. Germline V CDR1 and CDR2: SEHNR, FQNEAQ (reference sequence). CDR3 nucleotides: TGTGCCAGCAGTAAGATCCCACAGGGGGTACAAGAGACCCAGTACTTC. This gives the protein CASSKIPQGVQETQYF.

This chain connects TRBV19 to TRBJ2-7; 10 bases are a match to TRBD1. Germline assignment: CDR1 LNHDA and CDR2 SQIVND (reference sequence). The CDR3 spans 16 residues. V lost 2 bases, J lost 5 bases, and 9 bases stayed unmatched. CDR3 bases: TGTGCCAGTAGTATATCCCTGACAGGGGGCATCGACGAGCAGTACTTC. Translation: CASSISLTGGIDEQYF.

There are a few counts of this clone. This chain connects TRBV5-1 to TRBJ1-1; TRBD1 aligns across 8 bases. Germline V gene sequence: CDR1 SGHRS, CDR2 YFSETQ. After removal of 4 bases from V and 3 bases from J, the junction contained 8 bases not matched to a gene. The CDR3 totals 15 residues. CDR3 nucleotide sequence: TGCGCCAGCAGCAAGACAGGGGACCCTTACACTGAAGCTTTCTTT. It translates to CASSKTGDPYTEAFF.

This chain joins TRBV28 and TRBJ1-1; 12 bases line up with TRBD1. The CDR3 extends over 14 amino acids. Germline V CDR1 and CDR2: MDHEN, SYDVKM. The ends lost 5 bases at V and 6 bases at J; junction bases unmatched: 4. The CDR3 DNA sequence: TGTGCCAGCAGTCAGGGACAGGGGGCCGCTGAAGCTTTCTTT. Its translation: CASSQGQGAAEAFF.

V and J are TRBV5-8 and TRBJ2-1; D ambiguous. The CDR3 totals 15 residues. Trimming removed 0 bases at V and 3 bases at J, with 10 bases between. Per germline, CDR1 SGHTS and CDR2 YDEGEE. CDR3 sequence: CASSLEGSLYNEQFF. The CDR3, as DNA: TGTGCCAGCAGCTTGGAGGGTAGCCTCTACAATGAGCAGTTCTTC.

V usage is TRBV5-1 and J usage is TRBJ1-1; D gene uncertain. In germline, CDR1 is SGHRS, CDR2 YFSETQ. The CDR3 covers 15 residues. The V end lost 1 base, the J end lost 2 bases, and 12 bases lay between the germline ends. The chain's CDR3 is CASSLFTGLNTEAFF. The CDR3, as DNA: TGCGCCAGCAGCTTGTTTACCGGCCTTAACACTGAAGCTTTCTTT.

This chain connects TRBV4-3 to TRBJ2-7; TRBD1 matches at 9 bases. Germline V CDR1 and CDR2: LGHNA, YSLEER. V shed 3 bases, J shed 5 bases, and the junction held 5 bases outside the gene matches. The CDR3 is 14 residues long. CDR3 amino acids: CASSQGDRVDEQYF. CDR3 DNA sequence: TGCGCCAGCAGCCAGGGGGACAGGGTGGACGAGCAGTACTTC.

The CDR3 here is CASSPDRSSYEQYF. In DNA, the CDR3 is TGTGCCAGCAGCCCCGACCGCAGCTCCTACGAGCAGTACTTC. This chain uses TRBV6-1 with TRBJ2-7; D uncertain. CDR1 is MNHNS and CDR2 is SASEGT in the germline V gene. The length of the CDR3 is 14 residues. V dropped 6 bases and J dropped 0 bases, with 12 bases sitting between them.

The rearrangement links TRBV19 to TRBJ2-2; 9 positions agree with TRBD2. The CDR3 extends over 17 amino acids. Germline assignment: CDR1 LNHDA and CDR2 SQIVND (reference sequence). V gave up 1 base and J gave up 0 bases; unmatched junction bases: 3. The CDR3 spells CASSIGSGGANTGELFF. CDR3 coding DNA: TGTGCCAGTAGTATAGGTAGCGGGGGAGCGAACACCGGGGAGCTGTTTTTT.

V and J are TRBV4-1 and TRBJ1-5; D is ambiguous. The germline CDR1 and CDR2 sequences are MGHRA and YSYEKL. This CDR3 is 17 amino acids long. The germline V and J ends were trimmed by 0 bases and 4 bases, with 16 bases remaining between them. DNA for the CDR3: TGCGCCAGCAGCCAAGATGTCACGAGGCAGTTGAATCAGCCCCAGCATTTT. This codes for CASSQDVTRQLNQPQHF.

The V call is TRBV6-1, the J call TRBJ2-7; maybe TRBD2 (7 bases). V was shortened by 6 bases and J by 5 bases, with 14 bases between the two germline ends. The germline V gene has CDR1 MNHNS and CDR2 SASEGT. The CDR3 is 13 amino acids. As DNA, the CDR3 is TGTGCCAGCAGGCCCGGGGGGCTCAACGAGCAGTACTTC. Translating it yields CASRPGGLNEQYF.

V is TRBV5-1 and J is TRBJ1-6; a possible D gene is TRBD1 (6 bases). The V and J ends lost 4 bases and 9 bases respectively, with 20 bases between them. This CDR3 spans 16 amino acids. Germline CDR1 reads SGHRS; CDR2 reads YFSETQ. DNA for the CDR3: TGCGCCAGCAGCCAATTATCCGGGACAAGATCTTCACCCCTCCACTTT. Protein: CASSQLSGTRSSPLHF. The variable domain in full, with the rest retrieved from reference TRBV5-1 and TRBJ1-6, is KAGVTQTPRYLIKTRGQQVTLSCSPISGHRSVSWYQQTPGQGLQFLFEYFSETQRNKGNFPGRFSGRQFSNSRSEMNVSTLELGDSALYLCASSQLSGTRSSPLHFGNGTRLTVT.